These 9 T cell receptor beta chains were sequenced from one sample in a study of blood T cells in healthy people across ages. Through a sample-barcoded 5' primer and a J-beta primer mix, a second PCR was run for about 7 to 12 cycles. MiXCR was run by TCRdb on the 5' RACE reads, yielding one entry per CDR3 protein. The sample lists more than 900,000 distinct CDR3 sequences; 20% to 25% were seen once. This sample was shared with a second study, whose subject was T cells of mothers and their children.

Sequenced input: blood. The source is a girl aged 2-15 years in good health.

The chain recombines TRBV3-1 with TRBJ1-2, with unresolved D. This CDR3 has 15 residues. Trimming stripped 4 bases from V and 8 bases from J, with 20 bases between. CDR1 and CDR2 from the germline V gene are LGHDT and YNNKEL (reference sequence). CDR3 DNA sequence: TGTGCCAGCAGCCCTCCGAGCCGGGCGGTAGGAGGCTACACCTTC. Translating it yields CASSPPSRAVGGYTF.

The V call is TRBV7-2, the J call TRBJ1-1; possibly TRBD1 for D (6 bases). This CDR3 has 13 residues. The germline V gene encodes CDR1 SGHTA and CDR2 FQGNSA. V lost 4 bases to trimming and J lost 1 base, with 7 bases between them. The CDR3 spells CASSSGANTEAFF. CDR3 coding DNA: TGTGCCAGCAGCTCAGGGGCGAACACTGAAGCTTTCTTT.

The chain uses TRBV5-6 and TRBJ2-3; unclear D gene. Germline V CDR1 and CDR2: SGHDT, YYEEEE. The CDR3 is 16 amino acids. Trimming shortened V by 2 bases and J by 0 bases, and 13 bases separated the two germline ends. The CDR3 DNA reads TGTGCCAGCAGCTTTTCTCAGACCCCTAGCACAGATACGCAGTATTTT. Protein: CASSFSQTPSTDTQYF.

The rearrangement links TRBV25-1 to TRBJ1-2; D uncertain. V shed 5 bases and J shed 2 bases, with 15 bases lying between them. CDR1 and CDR2 (germline): MGHDK, SYGVNS. The CDR3 totals 15 residues. CDR3 DNA: TGTGCCAGCAGTCTCATTAACCCGGGGAACTATGGCTACACCTTC. Translating it yields CASSLINPGNYGYTF.

This clonotype was counted ten times or more. This chain joins TRBV19 and TRBJ2-5; D may match TRBD1 or TRBD2 (7 bases each). The DNA end lines up better with TRBJ2-7; the J call may be wrong. The CDR3 extends over 12 amino acids. Germline CDR1 reads LNHDA; CDR2 reads SQIVND (reference sequence). CDR3 sequence: CASRGGPYEQYF. CDR3 bases: TGTGCCAGCAGGGGGGGGCCCTACGAGCAGTACTTC.

This clonotype came up a few times. V is TRBV12-3 or TRBV12-4 and J is TRBJ2-3; TRBD1 aligns across 7 bases. Trimming removed 3 bases from V and 14 bases from J; junction bases left unmatched: 11. CDR3 size: 13 residues. In nucleotides, the CDR3 is TGTGCCAGCAGTTTTAGGGGACAGATTGAGGCGTATTTT. This codes for CASSFRGQIEAYF.

This clonotype has only a few counts. The chain employs TRBV27 and TRBJ2-3; D is unclear. Germline lookup yields CDR1 MNHEY and CDR2 SMNVEV (reference sequence). V lost 6 bases and J 2 bases, leaving 12 bases between the germline ends. This CDR3 comprises 14 residues. As DNA, the CDR3 is TGTGCCAGCAGGAACCCCTCGTTCACAGATACGCAGTATTTT. Translating gives CASRNPSFTDTQYF.

This clonotype was seen a handful of times. Here the CDR3 reads CSARDPLSGGYEQYF. The DNA of the CDR3 is TGCAGTGCTAGAGACCCCCTGTCAGGGGGATACGAGCAGTACTTC. The chain couples TRBV20-1 to TRBJ2-5; 7 bases line up with TRBD1. The assigned J gene may be wrong: the sequence end matches TRBJ2-7 better. Germline loops: CDR1 DFQATT, CDR2 SNEGSKA (reference sequence). The length of the CDR3 is 15 residues.

This clonotype has just a few counts. The chain combines TRBV6-1 with TRBJ2-1; D might be TRBD1 (6 bases). Germline values: CDR1 MNHNS, CDR2 SASEGT. The ends were cut back, 7 bases at V and 5 bases at J, with 15 bases in the middle. The CDR3 runs to 14 residues. CDR3 DNA sequence: TGTGCCAGCAATTTGGGGACATTAGACAATGAGCAGTTCTTC. It encodes CASNLGTLDNEQFF.